These 21 T cell receptor beta chains share one sample of origin, sequenced in a study of shared T cell receptors in the human thymus. TCRdb's copy holds only in-frame clones and misses some; the assay was immunoSEQ multiplex PCR. The sample yields roughly 660,000 clones, roughly 90% seen once. The sample was also linked to a second study, of human thymus T cells.

The source material was thymocytes. The receptor set was obtained from a boy less than two years old with a congenital heart defect.

The chain recombines TRBV2 with TRBJ2-1, with D unclear. V shed 4 bases and J shed 4 bases, with 11 bases lying between them. The V gene's germline CDR1 is SNHLY and CDR2 FYNNEI. This CDR3 is built from 14 residues. The CDR3 DNA follows: TGTGCCAGCAGTGGAACCATACTTTACAATGAGCAGTTCTTC. Translated, it gives CASSGTILYNEQFF.

V usage is TRBV27 and J usage is TRBJ1-5, with 7 bases lining up with TRBD1. V lost 4 bases and J lost 7; bases outside the gene matches: 10. The germline V gene has CDR1 MNHEY and CDR2 SMNVEV (reference sequence). This CDR3 contains 15 residues. CDR3 nucleotides: TGTGCCAGCAGTTCGAACCCCGGGACAGCGCAGCCCCAGCATTTT. It codes for CASSSNPGTAQPQHF.

This clone was counted only a few times. The chain employs TRBV6-1 and TRBJ2-1; weak D call: TRBD2 (6 bases). Trimming left V 1 base short and J 4 bases short, with 14 bases between. This CDR3 is built from 16 residues. Germline CDR1 is MNHNS and CDR2 is SASEGT. Written as DNA, the CDR3 is TGTGCCAGCAGTGAAGGGGGCCCTCGGGGGTACAATGAGCAGTTCTTC. Protein: CASSEGGPRGYNEQFF.

Only a few counts were recorded for this clone. The chain is built from TRBV25-1 and TRBJ2-7; 7 bases are shared with TRBD2. From germline, CDR1 is MGHDK and CDR2 SYGVNS. The CDR3 loop spans 16 amino acids. V lost 0 bases and J lost 5; bases outside the gene matches: 10. Written as DNA, the CDR3 is TGTGCCAGCAGTGAATATTGGGCGGGAGAGGACGACGAGCAGTACTTC. Amino acids: CASSEYWAGEDDEQYF.

The rearrangement links TRBV6-5 to TRBJ1-3; D perhaps matches TRBD1 (5 bases). The ends were cut back, 5 bases at V and 1 base at J, with 12 bases in the middle. This CDR3 contains 15 residues. The V gene's germline CDR1 is MNHEY and CDR2 SVGAGI. The CDR3 region is CASSGGTRSGNTIYF. CDR3 coding DNA: TGTGCCAGCAGTGGTGGGACTAGGTCTGGAAACACCATATATTTT.

The chain has TRBV5-1 and TRBJ2-1; D possibly corresponds to TRBD2 (5 bases). The CDR3 has 16 residues. The germline V gene encodes CDR1 SGHRS and CDR2 YFSETQ. Trimming pared 1 base from V and 8 bases from J, leaving 19 bases between. CDR3 sequence reads: CASSLRRLDSEDEQFF. CDR3 coding DNA: TGCGCCAGCAGCTTGAGGAGGTTAGATAGTGAGGATGAGCAGTTCTTC. The variable domain in full, with the rest retrieved from reference TRBV5-1 and TRBJ2-1, is KAGVTQTPRYLIKTRGQQVTLSCSPISGHRSVSWYQQTPGQGLQFLFEYFSETQRNKGNFPGRFSGRQFSNSRSEMNVSTLELGDSALYLCASSLRRLDSEDEQFFGPGTRLTVL.

The chain links TRBV7-3 to TRBJ2-7; D remains ambiguous. Germline-derived CDR1 and CDR2 are SGHTA and FQGTGA. Trimming stripped 5 bases from V and 5 bases from J, with 10 bases between. The CDR3 sequence is 12 residues long. CDR3 sequence reads: CASSPVPHEQYF. The CDR3 nucleotides are TGTGCCAGCAGCCCCGTTCCCCACGAGCAGTACTTC.

The chain couples TRBV10-2 to TRBJ2-5, with D perhaps matching TRBD2 (5 bases). The tail of the sequence fits TRBJ2-7 better, so the J call may be wrong. The germline V gene encodes CDR1 WSHSY and CDR2 SAAADI. The CDR3 loop spans 15 amino acids. CDR3 in amino acids: CASSESRLAAYEQYF. The CDR3 nucleotides are TGCGCCAGCAGTGAGTCACGGCTAGCTGCATACGAGCAGTACTTC.

The V call is TRBV29-1, the J call TRBJ2-5; a weak D match, TRBD2 (5 bases). Trimming shortened V by 6 bases and J by 5 bases, and 16 bases separated the two germline ends. The CDR3 length is 13 residues. Germline CDR1 reads SQVTM; CDR2 reads ANQGSEA. The CDR3: CSVLGRALETQYF. The CDR3 region has the DNA TGCAGCGTACTAGGCCGAGCGCTGGAGACCCAGTACTTC.

In this sample, this clone turned up once. The rearrangement uses TRBV15 and TRBJ2-5, with TRBD1 matching 7 bases. This CDR3 has 16 amino acids. Trimming removed 3 bases from V and 2 bases from J; junction bases left unmatched: 9. Germline CDR1 is LNHNV and CDR2 is YYDKDF (reference sequence). In DNA form, the CDR3 reads TGTGCCACCAGCAGCGTCGGGGACAGCGAACAAGAGACCCAGTACTTC. Protein product: CATSSVGDSEQETQYF.

The gene calls are TRBV6-6 and TRBJ2-7; TRBD1 matches 9 bases. J lost 4 bases, V lost 8 bases, and 12 bases had no gene match. Germline CDR1 is MNHNY and CDR2 is SVGAGI (reference sequence). CDR3 length equals 15 residues. CDR3: CASPQSGTGIYEQYF. The DNA for the CDR3 is TGTGCCAGCCCCCAGTCTGGGACAGGGATTTACGAGCAGTACTTC.

The rearrangement joins TRBV30 to TRBJ2-3, with 10 bases identical to TRBD2. Germline-derived CDR1 and CDR2 are GTSNPN and SVGIG (reference sequence). This CDR3 is 17 amino acids long. V shed 2 bases, J shed 0 bases, and the junction held 8 bases outside the gene matches. The CDR3 DNA sequence: TGTGCCTGGAGTATGGGACTAGCGTTATTGAGCACAGATACGCAGTATTTT. Residues: CAWSMGLALLSTDTQYF.

This clone was seen a single time. The rearrangement links TRBV7-3 to TRBJ2-7, with 7 bases fitting TRBD1. The CDR3 is 14 residues long. The trim removed 5 bases at V and 3 bases at J, leaving 7 bases unmatched. CDR1 is SGHTA and CDR2 is FQGTGA in the germline V gene. This CDR3 reads CASSLQGPGYEQYF. The DNA of the CDR3 is TGTGCCAGCAGCCTACAGGGGCCCGGCTACGAGCAGTACTTC. Together with reference TRBV7-3 and TRBJ2-7, the CDR3 gives the full variable domain: GAGVSQTPSNKVTEKGKYVELRCDPISGHTALYWYRQSLGQGPEFLIYFQGTGAADDSGLPNDRFFAVRPEGSVSTLKIQRTERGDSAVYLCASSLQGPGYEQYFGPGTRLTVT.

The chain combines TRBV4-3 with TRBJ2-1; 8 nucleotides align to TRBD1. The CDR3 is 19 residues long. With 4 bases clipped from V and 5 bases from J, the junction kept 19 bases outside the gene matches. The V gene's germline CDR1 is LGHNA and CDR2 YSLEER. The CDR3 DNA reads TGCGCCAGCAGCCTCGGCGGACAGGGACCTCGTTATGGGAACAATGAGCAGTTCTTC. Encoded protein: CASSLGGQGPRYGNNEQFF.

This chain links TRBV4-3 with TRBJ1-3, with D possibly matching TRBD1 (6 bases). The CDR3 extends over 21 amino acids. V was pared by 0 bases and J by 0 bases, with 24 bases between. Germline CDR1 and CDR2: LGHNA and YSLEER. The CDR3 DNA follows: TGCGCCAGCAGCCAAGAGGGGGTTGCCGGGACACTGGAAATCTCTGGAAACACCATATATTTT. Translating gives CASSQEGVAGTLEISGNTIYF.

This rearrangement joins TRBV11-2 to TRBJ2-7; TRBD2 agrees at 8 bases. CDR3 length: 14 amino acids. CDR1 is SGHAT, CDR2 FQNNGV, per germline. The V segment lost 6 bases and the J segment 3 bases; nucleotides outside the gene matches: 7. The CDR3 sequence: CASSSFGTSYEQYF. The CDR3 DNA reads TGTGCCAGCAGTAGCTTTGGGACTAGCTACGAGCAGTACTTC.

The CDR3 region is CASRATGGEGTDTQYF. CDR3 nucleotide sequence: TGTGCCAGCAGAGCCACAGGGGGCGAGGGCACAGATACGCAGTATTTT. This chain connects TRBV7-2 to TRBJ2-3, with 9 bases matching TRBD1. V was pared by 6 bases and J by 1 base, with 8 bases of the junction left unmatched. The germline gives CDR1 SGHTA, CDR2 FQGNSA. CDR3 length: 16 residues.

The table lists this clone with a count of one. The chain joins TRBV14 to TRBJ1-1; D is undetermined. Germline values: CDR1 SGHDN, CDR2 FVKESK. The CDR3 consists of 15 residues. Deletions cut 0 bases from V and 0 bases from J, with 8 bases between. The CDR3 region is CASSQDRHMNTEAFF. The CDR3 nucleotides read TGTGCCAGCAGCCAAGACCGACACATGAACACTGAAGCTTTCTTT.

This chain links TRBV27 with TRBJ1-5, with no clear D. There are 12 residues in the CDR3. The germline CDR1 and CDR2 sequences are MNHEY and SMNVEV (reference sequence). Trimming left V 6 bases short and J 7 bases short, with 10 bases between. The CDR3 sequence: CASSTARQPQHF. The CDR3 region has the DNA TGTGCCAGCAGCACAGCCCGACAGCCCCAGCATTTT.

The chain combines TRBV13 with TRBJ1-1, with D tentatively TRBD1 (5 bases). This CDR3 spans 17 amino acids. CDR1 PRHDT and CDR2 FYEKMQ come from the germline V gene (reference sequence). V was trimmed by 5 bases and J by 0 bases, leaving 19 bases between them. CDR3 residues: CASSLRIDSHMNTEAFF. The CDR3 coding sequence is TGTGCCAGCAGCCTACGGATAGACAGCCATATGAACACTGAAGCTTTCTTT.

This chain joins TRBV28 and TRBJ2-7, with D possibly TRBD2 on 5 matching bases. Trimming left V 5 bases short and J 2 bases short, with 10 bases between. Per the germline V gene, CDR1 is MDHEN and CDR2 is SYDVKM. The CDR3 length is 13 residues. The CDR3 nucleotides read TGTGCCAGCAGTAGAGGGATTCCCTACGAGCAGTACTTC. It encodes CASSRGIPYEQYF.